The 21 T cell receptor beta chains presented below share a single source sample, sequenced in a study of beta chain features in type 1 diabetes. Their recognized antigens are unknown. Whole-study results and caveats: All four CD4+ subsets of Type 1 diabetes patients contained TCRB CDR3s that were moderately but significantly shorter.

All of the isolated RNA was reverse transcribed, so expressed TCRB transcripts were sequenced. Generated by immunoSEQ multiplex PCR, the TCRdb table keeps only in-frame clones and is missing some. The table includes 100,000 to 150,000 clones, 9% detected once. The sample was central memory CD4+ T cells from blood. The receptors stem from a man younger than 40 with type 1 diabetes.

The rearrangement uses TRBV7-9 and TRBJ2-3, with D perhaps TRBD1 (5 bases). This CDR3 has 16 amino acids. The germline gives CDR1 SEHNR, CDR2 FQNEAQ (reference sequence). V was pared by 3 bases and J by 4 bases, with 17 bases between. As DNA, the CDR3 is TGTGCCAGCAGCTTTTGGACAACAATGGGCGCAGATACGCAGTATTTT. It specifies CASSFWTTMGADTQYF.

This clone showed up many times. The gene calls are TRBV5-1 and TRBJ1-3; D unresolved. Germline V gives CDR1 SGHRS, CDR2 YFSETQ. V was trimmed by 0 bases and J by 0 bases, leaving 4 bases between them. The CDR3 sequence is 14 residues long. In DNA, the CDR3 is TGCGCCAGCAGCTTGGATCTCTCTGGAAACACCATATATTTT. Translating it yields CASSLDLSGNTIYF. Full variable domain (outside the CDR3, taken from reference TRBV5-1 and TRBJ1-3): KAGVTQTPRYLIKTRGQQVTLSCSPISGHRSVSWYQQTPGQGLQFLFEYFSETQRNKGNFPGRFSGRQFSNSRSEMNVSTLELGDSALYLCASSLDLSGNTIYFGEGSWLTVV.

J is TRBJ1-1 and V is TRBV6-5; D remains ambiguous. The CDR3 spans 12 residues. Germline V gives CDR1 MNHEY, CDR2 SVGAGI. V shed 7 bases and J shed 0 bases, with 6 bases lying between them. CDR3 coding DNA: TGTGCCAGCAAGGAGCTGAACACTGAAGCTTTCTTT. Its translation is CASKELNTEAFF.

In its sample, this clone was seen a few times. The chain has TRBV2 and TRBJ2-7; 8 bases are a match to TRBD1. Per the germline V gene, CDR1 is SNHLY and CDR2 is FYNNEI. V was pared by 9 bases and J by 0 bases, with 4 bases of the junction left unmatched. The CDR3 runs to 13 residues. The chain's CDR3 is CASDRGSSYEQYF. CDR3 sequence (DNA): TGTGCCAGTGACAGGGGAAGCTCCTACGAGCAGTACTTC.

CDR3 sequence: CASSLGGTGGGYTF. The CDR3 coding sequence is TGTGCCAGCAGCTTAGGAGGGACAGGGGGCGGCTACACCTTC. The rearrangement joins TRBV11-2 to TRBJ1-2, with 12 bases lining up with TRBD1. Per the germline V gene, CDR1 is SGHAT and CDR2 is FQNNGV. Trimming took 1 base from V and 8 from J; bases not matched to a gene: 2. The CDR3 contains 14 residues.

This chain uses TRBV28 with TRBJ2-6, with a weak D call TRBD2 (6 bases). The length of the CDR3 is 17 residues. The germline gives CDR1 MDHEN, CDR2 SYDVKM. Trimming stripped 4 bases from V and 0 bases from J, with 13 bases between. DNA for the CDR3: TGTGCCAGCAGTTCCCCGGGAGCGCACTCTGGGGCCAACGTCCTGACTTTC. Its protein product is CASSSPGAHSGANVLTF.

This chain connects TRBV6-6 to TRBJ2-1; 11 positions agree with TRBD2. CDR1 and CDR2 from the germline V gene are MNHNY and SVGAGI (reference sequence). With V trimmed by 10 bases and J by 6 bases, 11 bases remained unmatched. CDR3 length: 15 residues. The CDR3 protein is CAISKLAGDINEQFF. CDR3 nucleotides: TGTGCCATCAGCAAACTAGCGGGGGACATCAATGAGCAGTTCTTC.

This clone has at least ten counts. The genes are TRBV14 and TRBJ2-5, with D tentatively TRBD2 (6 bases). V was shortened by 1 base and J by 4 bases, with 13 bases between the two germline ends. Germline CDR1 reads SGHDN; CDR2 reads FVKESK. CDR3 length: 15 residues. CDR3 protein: CASSQGLGGLETQYF. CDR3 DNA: TGTGCCAGCAGCCAAGGACTAGGAGGTTTAGAGACCCAGTACTTC.

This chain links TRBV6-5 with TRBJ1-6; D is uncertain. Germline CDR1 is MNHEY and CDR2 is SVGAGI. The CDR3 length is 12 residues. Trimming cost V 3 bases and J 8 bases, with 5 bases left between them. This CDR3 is CASSYQDSPLHF. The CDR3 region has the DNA TGTGCCAGCAGTTATCAGGATTCACCCCTCCACTTT.

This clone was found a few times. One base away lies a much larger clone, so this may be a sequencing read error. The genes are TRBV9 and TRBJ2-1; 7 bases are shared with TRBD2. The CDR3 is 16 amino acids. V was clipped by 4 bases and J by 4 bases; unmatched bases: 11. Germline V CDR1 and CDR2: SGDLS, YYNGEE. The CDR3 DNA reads TGTGCCAGCAGCTTGCGAGCCGCGGGGGTATACAATGAGCAGTTCTTC. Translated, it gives CASSLRAAGVYNEQFF.

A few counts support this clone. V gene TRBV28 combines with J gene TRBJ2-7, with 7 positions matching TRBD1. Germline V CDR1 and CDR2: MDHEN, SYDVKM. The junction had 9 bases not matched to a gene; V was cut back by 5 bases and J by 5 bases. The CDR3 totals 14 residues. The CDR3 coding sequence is TGTGCCAGCAGTGGCCGGACAGGTCGCAACGAGCAGTACTTC. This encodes CASSGRTGRNEQYF.

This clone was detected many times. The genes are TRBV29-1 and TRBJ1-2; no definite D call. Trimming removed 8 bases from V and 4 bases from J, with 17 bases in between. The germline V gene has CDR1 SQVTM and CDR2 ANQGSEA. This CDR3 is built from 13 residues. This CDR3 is CSSRQEGSYGYTF. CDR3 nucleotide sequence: TGCAGCTCTAGGCAGGAGGGTAGCTATGGCTACACCTTC.

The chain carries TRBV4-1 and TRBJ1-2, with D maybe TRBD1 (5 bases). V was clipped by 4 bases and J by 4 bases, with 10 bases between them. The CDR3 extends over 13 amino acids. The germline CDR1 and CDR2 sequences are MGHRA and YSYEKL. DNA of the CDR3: TGCGCCAGCAGCCCCACAGGCCTCTATGGCTACACCTTC. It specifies CASSPTGLYGYTF.

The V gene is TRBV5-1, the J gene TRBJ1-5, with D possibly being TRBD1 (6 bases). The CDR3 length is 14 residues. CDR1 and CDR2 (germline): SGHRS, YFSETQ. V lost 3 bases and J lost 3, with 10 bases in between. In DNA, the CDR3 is TGCGCCAGCAGCTCCCCAGGGGACAATCAGCCCCAGCATTTT. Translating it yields CASSSPGDNQPQHF.

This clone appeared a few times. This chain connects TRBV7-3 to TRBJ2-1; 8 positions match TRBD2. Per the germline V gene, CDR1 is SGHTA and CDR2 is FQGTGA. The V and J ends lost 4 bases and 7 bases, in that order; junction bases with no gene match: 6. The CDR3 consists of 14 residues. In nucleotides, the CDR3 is TGTGCCAGCAGCTCCAGCGGGGGTAGTAATGAGCAGTTCTTC. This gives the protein CASSSSGGSNEQFF. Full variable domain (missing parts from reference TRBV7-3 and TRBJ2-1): GAGVSQTPSNKVTEKGKYVELRCDPISGHTALYWYRQSLGQGPEFLIYFQGTGAADDSGLPNDRFFAVRPEGSVSTLKIQRTERGDSAVYLCASSSSGGSNEQFFGPGTRLTVL.

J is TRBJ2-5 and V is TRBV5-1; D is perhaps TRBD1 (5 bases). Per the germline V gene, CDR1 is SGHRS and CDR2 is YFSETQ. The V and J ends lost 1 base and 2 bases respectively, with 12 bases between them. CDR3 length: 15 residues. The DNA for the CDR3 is TGCGCCAGCAGCTTGAATGGGGCGGAGCAAGAGACCCAGTACTTC. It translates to CASSLNGAEQETQYF.

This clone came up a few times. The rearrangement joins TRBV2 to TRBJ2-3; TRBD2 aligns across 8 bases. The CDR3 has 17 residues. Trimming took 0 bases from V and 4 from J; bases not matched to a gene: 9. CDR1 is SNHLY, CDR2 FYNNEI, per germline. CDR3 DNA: TGTGCCAGCAGTGAAGCGCTCGGAGCGGGGGAATCAGATACGCAGTATTTT. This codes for CASSEALGAGESDTQYF.

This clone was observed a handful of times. CDR3 sequence: CASSLDWGGNNEQFF. The CDR3, as DNA: TGTGCCAGCAGCTTAGACTGGGGAGGGAACAATGAGCAGTTCTTC. The chain employs TRBV7-2 and TRBJ2-1; 7 bases are shared with TRBD2. Germline V CDR1 and CDR2: SGHTA, FQGNSA. Trimming took 1 base from V and 5 from J; bases not matched to a gene: 5. CDR3 length equals 15 residues. The whole variable domain, filled in from reference TRBV7-2 and TRBJ2-1, reads GAGVSQSPSNKVTEKGKDVELRCDPISGHTALYWYRQSLGQGLEFLIYFQGNSAPDKSGLPSDRFSAERTGGSVSTLTIQRTQQEDSAVYLCASSLDWGGNNEQFFGPGTRLTVL.

Here the CDR3 DNA reads TGTGCCAGCAGTCGTAGAGGCATAAGCGATGAAAAACTGTTTTTT. Amino acid sequence: CASSRRGISDEKLFF. This chain joins TRBV28 and TRBJ1-4; D not resolved. Trimming shortened V by 5 bases and J by 6 bases, and 16 bases separated the two germline ends. Germline V gives CDR1 MDHEN, CDR2 SYDVKM. The CDR3 sequence is 15 residues long.

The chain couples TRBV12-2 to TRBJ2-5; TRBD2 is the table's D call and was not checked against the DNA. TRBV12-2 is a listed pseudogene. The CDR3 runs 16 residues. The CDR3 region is CASKLGLAGAGKTQYF. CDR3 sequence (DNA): TGTGCATCCAAGCTGGGACTAGCGGGGGCCGGGAAGACCCAGTACTTC.

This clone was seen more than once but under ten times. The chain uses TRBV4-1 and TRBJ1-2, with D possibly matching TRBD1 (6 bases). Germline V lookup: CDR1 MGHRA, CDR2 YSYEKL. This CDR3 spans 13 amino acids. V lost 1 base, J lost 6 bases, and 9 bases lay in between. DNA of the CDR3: TGCGCCAGCAGCCAAGCCAGGGGCCATGGCTACACCTTC. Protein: CASSQARGHGYTF.